One TCR beta chain is described in this entry. It lacks a known antigen. No qualities accompany the bases; no much larger clone lies one base away. The CDR3 spans 21 residues, from the cysteine through the phenylalanine. Only the CDR3 portion is preserved as DNA: 63 bases, with reading frame beginning at the first base. V lost 5 bases and J lost 0 bases, and the count of bases not matched to a germline gene is 18. The germline V gene (reference sequence) specifies LNHDA as CDR1 and SQIVND as CDR2. The source of the sample is a study of blood T cell repertoires in COVID-19 (dated by TCRdb to the early 2020s). As for the study more broadly: Collaborator samples came from the United States, Italy and Spain and covered acute and convalescent phases of COVID-19. The prospective study material was composed of cDNA or gDNA derived from T cells, B-cell-depleted T cells, or PBMCs. Deeply sampled blood TCRbeta repertoires from subjects exposed to, actively infected with, or recovered from COVID-19 were included in the dataset. The repertoires were released in a freely available public database meant as a resource for research on the immune response to SARS-CoV-2. Samples were obtained from the ongoing ImmuneRACE study (first 160 participants) and from about 1,300 subjects provided by 6 global collaborators. The sample metadata nearly always contained a de-identified subject ID, COVID-19 status, age in years and sex. HLA class I and class II types, where available, came from metadata supplied by the sample provider rather than from assay-based typing.

Study-level results and caveats: The amount of clinical and demographic metadata varied by source and participant and was provided uncurated.

The immunoSEQ Assay, a bias-controlled multiplex PCR, was used to amplify TCRbeta CDR3 regions from genomic DNA. The study's processing was this. The number of nucleated cells in each sample was estimated from the amplification of reference gene primers within the assay. To quantify the absolute abundance of each unique TCRbeta CDR3 rearrangement, sequence reads were collapsed and filtered. Productive Simpson clonality was computed per sample as the square root of Simpson's diversity index over productive rearrangements. As stored in TCRdb, this immuneACCESS dataset retains in-frame rearrangements with V and J assigned. A fraction of the clones does not appear; measured against another copy, unresolved V genes explain less than half of the discrepancy, and the remainder lacks a known reason. Clone size and V and J calls were adopted from that table, with D and trimming inferred from the DNA. Recorded for this sample are fewer than 200,000 clones; 85% to 95% of them occurred a single time. The ten largest account for about 5% of the sample.

Each collaborating institution followed its own protocols to collect whole blood in K2EDTA tubes. For TCRbeta analysis, collaborator samples were shipped as frozen whole blood, as isolated PBMCs, or as DNA extracted from either sample type. Material for sequencing was peripheral blood. The sequence was obtained from a woman aged 50 to 60 with acute or convalescent COVID-19. Recombination linked TRBV19 to TRBJ2-7, with 14 central nucleotides matching TRBD2. The CDR3 loop reads CASSPHFGTSGGRSSSYEQYF. The DNA sequence follows: TGTGCCAGTAGTCCGCACTTTGGGACTAGCGGGGGCCGGTCGAGCTCCTACGAGCAGTACTTC.